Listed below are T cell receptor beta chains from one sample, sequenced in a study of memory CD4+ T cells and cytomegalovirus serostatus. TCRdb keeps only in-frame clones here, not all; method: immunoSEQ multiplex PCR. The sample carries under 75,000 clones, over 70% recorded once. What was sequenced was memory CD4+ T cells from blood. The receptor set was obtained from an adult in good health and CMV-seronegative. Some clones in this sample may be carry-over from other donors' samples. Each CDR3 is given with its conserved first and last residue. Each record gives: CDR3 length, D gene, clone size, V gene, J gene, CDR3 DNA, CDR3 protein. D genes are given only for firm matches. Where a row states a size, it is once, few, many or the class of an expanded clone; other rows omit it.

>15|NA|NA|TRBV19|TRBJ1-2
TGTGCCAGTAGTATACGGACAGACGCGCGGGGTGGCTACACCTTC
CASSIRTDARGGYTF
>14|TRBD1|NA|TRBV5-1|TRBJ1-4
TGCGCCAGCAGTCCAGGGGGCGGAAAAGAAAAACTGTTTTTT
CASSPGGGKEKLFF
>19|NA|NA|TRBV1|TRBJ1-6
TGCACCAGCCCCGGTGCTACTGACCAAGAGTTGGTGGATAATTCACCCCTCCACTTT
CTSPGATDQELVDNSPLHF
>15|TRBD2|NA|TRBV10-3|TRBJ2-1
TGTGCCATCACCAGCACGGGAGGCCAATACAATGAGCAGTTCTTC
CAITSTGGQYNEQFF
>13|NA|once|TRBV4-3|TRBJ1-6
TGCGCCAGCAGCCAAGATAGGGTTTCACCCCTCCACTTT
CASSQDRVSPLHF
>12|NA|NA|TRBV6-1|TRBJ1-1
TGTGCCAGCAGTACGTGGGGTACTGAAGCTTTCTTT
CASSTWGTEAFF
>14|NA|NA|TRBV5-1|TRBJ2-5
TGCGCCAGCAGCCGAGGTGGAGGGGAAGAGACCCAGTACTTC
CASSRGGGEETQYF
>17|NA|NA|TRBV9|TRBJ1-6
TGTGCCAGCAGCGTAGCAGGGCAAAGCTCCTATAATTCACCCCTCCACTTT
CASSVAGQSSYNSPLHF
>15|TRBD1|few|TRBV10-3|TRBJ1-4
TGTGCCACCGAGGACAGGGCCGCAAACGGTGAAAAACTGTTTTTT
CATEDRAANGEKLFF
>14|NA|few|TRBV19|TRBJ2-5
TGTGCCAGTAGTGTGACAGGCGCGCAAGAGACCCAGTACTTC
CASSVTGAQETQYF
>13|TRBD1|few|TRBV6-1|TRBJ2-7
TGTGCCAGCAGGGACAGGGGGACCTACGAGCAGTACTTC
CASRDRGTYEQYF